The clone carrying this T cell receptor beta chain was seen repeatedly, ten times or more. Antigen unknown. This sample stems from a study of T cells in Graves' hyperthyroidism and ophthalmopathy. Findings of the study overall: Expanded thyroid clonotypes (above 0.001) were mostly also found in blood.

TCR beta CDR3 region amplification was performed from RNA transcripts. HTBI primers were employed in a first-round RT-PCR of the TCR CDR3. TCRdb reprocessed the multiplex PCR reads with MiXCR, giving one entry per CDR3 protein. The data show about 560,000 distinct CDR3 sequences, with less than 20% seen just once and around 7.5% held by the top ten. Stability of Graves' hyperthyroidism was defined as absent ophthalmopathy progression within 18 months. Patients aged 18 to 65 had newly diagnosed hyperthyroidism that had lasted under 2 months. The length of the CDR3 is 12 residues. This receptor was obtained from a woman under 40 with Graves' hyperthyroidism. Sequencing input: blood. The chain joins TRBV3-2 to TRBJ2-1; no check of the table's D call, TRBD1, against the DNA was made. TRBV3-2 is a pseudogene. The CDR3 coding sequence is TGTGCCAGCAGAAAGGGACGACGGAAGCAGTTCTTC. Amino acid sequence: CASRKGRRKQFF.